Listed below are T cell receptor beta chains from one sample, sequenced in a study of PD-1 blockade in mismatch repair-deficient tumors. Method: immunoSEQ multiplex PCR; TCRdb's copy keeps in-frame clones and lacks some. Of some 120,000 clones in the sample, 88% are singletons; the top ten hold over 9.5%. Sequencing used peripheral blood, obtained approximately 72 weeks after starting pembrolizumab. Receptors originate from an adult with mismatch repair-deficient cancer. Each CDR3 is given with its conserved first and last residue. A D gene is named only where the DNA matches it firmly. Clone size is shown for a subset of rows, as once, few, many or a class of expanded clone.

D	V	J	size	DNA	CDR3
TRBD1	TRBV5-1	TRBJ1-2	.	TGCGCCAGCAGCTGGGGGGACAGGGTGTTCGGCTATGGCTACACCTTC	CASSWGDRVFGYGYTF
TRBD1	TRBV10-3	TRBJ2-5	.	TGTGCCATCAGTGGGGGACAGTCCGTCCAAGAGACCCAGTACTTC	CAISGGQSVQETQYF
.	TRBV6-5	TRBJ2-7	.	TGTGCCAGCAGTTACTCCCGGACGGGCGCCTACGAGCAGTACTTC	CASSYSRTGAYEQYF
.	TRBV29-1	TRBJ2-1	.	TGCAGCGTTGTTGGGGAGGTCTCCTACAATGAGCAGTTCTTC	CSVVGEVSYNEQFF
.	TRBV11-2	TRBJ2-7	.	TGTGCCAGCAGCTTTCTAACGTCCCTGGGCGAGCAGTACTTC	CASSFLTSLGEQYF
.	TRBV5-1	TRBJ2-5	.	TGCGCCAGCAGCCGGGACTCTCAAGAGACCCAGTACTTC	CASSRDSQETQYF
TRBD2	TRBV11-2	TRBJ2-7	.	TGTGCCAGCAGCTTCCGACTAGCGGGAGTTTACGAGCAGTACTTC	CASSFRLAGVYEQYF
.	TRBV4-1	TRBJ1-5	.	TGCGCCAGCAAGGGGGAGGGTAATCAGCCCCAGCATTTT	CASKGEGNQPQHF
.	TRBV27	TRBJ2-5	.	TGTGCCAGCAGCTCCAGATCAGCTAGAGAGACCCAGTACTTC	CASSSRSARETQYF
.	TRBV19	TRBJ1-5	.	TGTGCCAGTAGTATAGATCTTGGGTTCACTCAGCCCCAGCATTTT	CASSIDLGFTQPQHF
.	TRBV30	TRBJ2-7	.	TGTGCCTGGAGTGTACTATCGGGGACCGAGCAGTACTTC	CAWSVLSGTEQYF
TRBD1	TRBV11-2	TRBJ2-7	.	TGTGCCAGCAGCTTAGTGGGGACAGGTCTGATGGGCGAGCAGTACTTC	CASSLVGTGLMGEQYF
.	TRBV5-8	TRBJ2-3	.	TGTGCCAGCAGCTCCGGCCAGCGGAGCACAGATACGCAGTATTTT	CASSSGQRSTDTQYF
.	TRBV29-1	TRBJ2-5	.	TGCAGCGCCGAAACAGGGCCGAGGGGGGAGACCCAGTACTTC	CSAETGPRGETQYF
.	TRBV4-3	TRBJ2-5	.	TGCGCCAGCAGCCAAGATGGGAACCCTGGGGGGGAGACCCAGTACTTC	CASSQDGNPGGETQYF
TRBD2	TRBV5-6	TRBJ2-3	.	TGTGCCAGCAGCTTGCTGCGGGAGGGCTTTCTTATCACAGATACGCAGTATTTT	CASSLLREGFLITDTQYF
.	TRBV7-2	TRBJ2-4	.	TGTGCCAGCAGCTACGGACCGATGACAGGAATAAGCAAAAACATTCAGTACTTC	CASSYGPMTGISKNIQYF
TRBD1	TRBV5-6	TRBJ1-5	.	TGTGCCAGCAGCCTGGGACAGGGAGGAGGGGGCTATAGCAATCAGCCCCAGCATTTT	CASSLGQGGGGYSNQPQHF
TRBD2	TRBV4-1	TRBJ2-1	.	TGCGCCAGCAGCCGGATAGCGGGAGGCGACAATGAGCAGTTCTTC	CASSRIAGGDNEQFF
TRBD2	TRBV7-2	TRBJ2-7	once	TGTGCCAGCAGTTCTGGACTAGCGGGAGGGCCCGGACTGTACTTC	CASSSGLAGGPGLYF
.	TRBV6-5	TRBJ1-2	.	TGTGCCAGCAGTTACTCCGGGAGGGCGACGGTCGATGGCTACACCTTC	CASSYSGRATVDGYTF
.	TRBV6-1	TRBJ2-7	.	TGTGCCAGCAGTAAACTAGAGGTCCACGAGCAGTACTTC	CASSKLEVHEQYF
.	TRBV27	TRBJ2-5	.	TGTGCCAGCAGCGCACTGAACCAAGAGACCCAGTACTTC	CASSALNQETQYF
.	TRBV7-6	TRBJ2-1	.	TGTGCCAGCAGCTTAGGGGGACCGATCAATGAGCAGTTCTTC	CASSLGGPINEQFF
TRBD2	TRBV4-2	TRBJ2-1	.	TGTGCCAGCGCTTCTAGCGGGAGGGGAAATGAGCAGTTCTTC	CASASSGRGNEQFF
TRBD2	TRBV11-2	TRBJ2-1	.	TGTGCCAGCAGCCCTAGCGGCAGCTCCTACAATGAGCAGTTCTTC	CASSPSGSSYNEQFF
.	TRBV27	TRBJ2-1	.	TGTGCCAGCAGCCATACGGGAGTAAGCTACAATGAGCAGTTCTTC	CASSHTGVSYNEQFF
TRBD2	TRBV2	TRBJ2-5	.	TGTGCCAGCAGGGGGACTAGCGGCTACCAAGAGACCCAGTACTTC	CASRGTSGYQETQYF
.	TRBV2	TRBJ1-1	.	TGTGCCAGCAGTGGAAAAGGTTGGGGGAACACTGAAGCTTTCTTT	CASSGKGWGNTEAFF
.	TRBV5-4	TRBJ2-7	once	TGTGCCAGCAGCGTGGATATTGACGAGCAGTACTTC	CASSVDIDEQYF
TRBD2	TRBV27	TRBJ2-3	.	TGTGCCAGCAGTTTATGGGCGGGAGAAGGGTTCTCAGATACGCAGTATTTT	CASSLWAGEGFSDTQYF
.	TRBV25-1	TRBJ1-2	.	TGTGCCAGCAGTGCCTATCCTTATGGCTACACCTTC	CASSAYPYGYTF
TRBD1	TRBV5-5	TRBJ2-7	.	TGTGCCAGCAGCTTTACCGGGACAGGGTCCTACGAGCAGTACTTC	CASSFTGTGSYEQYF
.	TRBV5-8	TRBJ2-5	.	TGTGCCAGCAGCCAGGGGCCTCAAGAGACCCAGTACTTC	CASSQGPQETQYF
.	TRBV11-2	TRBJ1-1	.	TGTGCCAGCAGCTTGGGTTCCATGAACACTGAAGCTTTCTTT	CASSLGSMNTEAFF
.	TRBV28	TRBJ2-1	.	TGTGCCAGCAGTCTAATGTATGAGCAGTTCTTC	CASSLMYEQFF
TRBD2	TRBV29-1	TRBJ2-7	.	TGCAGCGTAGACGGACTAGCGGGAGACTACGAGCAGTACTTC	CSVDGLAGDYEQYF
TRBD2	TRBV2	TRBJ2-7	once	TGTGCCAGCAGCCTCCGACTAGCGCCCTACGAGCAGTACTTC	CASSLRLAPYEQYF
.	TRBV29-1	TRBJ2-3	.	TGCAGCGTTGAAACCTCTACTACTAGCACAGATACGCAGTATTTT	CSVETSTTSTDTQYF
.	TRBV27	TRBJ1-1	.	TGTGCCAGCAGTTTATCGAGGGCCATGAACACTGAAGCTTTCTTT	CASSLSRAMNTEAFF
TRBD1	TRBV4-1	TRBJ1-2	.	TGCGCCAGCAGCCAAGTTGACAGGGGGCGTCATGGCTACACCTTC	CASSQVDRGRHGYTF
.	TRBV7-8	TRBJ2-1	.	TGTGCCAGCAGCTTAAAACCAGCGAGTGAGCAGTTCTTC	CASSLKPASEQFF
.	TRBV19	TRBJ2-7	.	TGTGCCAGTAGTATCAGGGACGGGTACGAGCAGTACTTC	CASSIRDGYEQYF
.	TRBV11-3	TRBJ2-4	.	TGTGCCAGCAGCGACGGACACCTAGCCAAAAACATTCAGTACTTC	CASSDGHLAKNIQYF
.	TRBV4-1	TRBJ2-7	.	TGCGCCAGCAGCCAAGATGGGGGGCCCGAGCAGTACTTC	CASSQDGGPEQYF
.	TRBV29-1	TRBJ2-1	.	TGCAGCGCCGCCGGAGCCGAGCAGTTCTTC	CSAAGAEQFF
TRBD2	TRBV11-3	TRBJ2-1	once	TGTGCCAGCAGCTTAGGACTAGCGGAAAGCTCCTACAATGAGCAGTTCTTC	CASSLGLAESSYNEQFF
.	TRBV4-1	TRBJ1-2	.	TGCGCCAGCAGCCAAGACTCTACGGACCGTAACTATGGCTACACCTTC	CASSQDSTDRNYGYTF
.	TRBV30	TRBJ2-7	few	TGTGCCTGGAGTGTAAAGTGGGACGAGCAGTACTTC	CAWSVKWDEQYF
TRBD2	TRBV7-2	TRBJ2-7	.	TGTGCCAGCAGCTTTTCAGGGGGACTAGCGGGGTCCTACGAGCAGTACTTC	CASSFSGGLAGSYEQYF
.	TRBV18	TRBJ1-1	.	TGTGCCAGCTCACGTCAGGACACTGAAGCTTTCTTT	CASSRQDTEAFF
.	TRBV4-2	TRBJ2-7	.	TGTGCCAGCAGCCAAGATTTGGAGGGGAGAGCCTACGAGCAGTACTTC	CASSQDLEGRAYEQYF
.	TRBV29-1	TRBJ2-2	.	TGCAGCGTTGGAGGGCTAAACACCGGGGAGCTGTTTTTT	CSVGGLNTGELFF
.	TRBV5-6	TRBJ2-3	.	TGTGCCAGCAGCTTAGGACTTGATACGCAGTATTTT	CASSLGLDTQYF
.	TRBV19	TRBJ2-6	.	TGTGCCAGTAGTCGGGACTTCTATTCTGGGGCCAACGTCCTGACTTTC	CASSRDFYSGANVLTF